This passage covers 20 T cell receptor beta chains from one sample sequenced in a study of OX40 agonist ivuxolimab in advanced cancers. The assay was immunoSEQ multiplex PCR, and TCRdb's table has in-frame clones only and misses some. Of tens of thousands of clones in the sample, approximately 90% were seen once. The sample consisted of CD4+ or CD8+ T cells sorted from blood, taken in a trial of the OX40 agonist ivuxolimab. The receptors here all came from an adult with an advanced solid tumor such as melanoma, head and neck, liver or kidney cancer.

The chain carries TRBV19 and TRBJ1-1, with D possibly matching TRBD1 (5 bases). Trimming removed 6 bases from V and 10 bases from J, with 18 bases in between. The CDR3 consists of 13 residues. Germline V gives CDR1 LNHDA, CDR2 SQIVND (reference sequence). The CDR3 here is CASRPMGDLRAFF. The CDR3 DNA reads as TGTGCCAGTAGACCAATGGGGGATCTAAGAGCTTTCTTT. The full variable domain, in which reference TRBV19 and TRBJ1-1 provide the parts outside the CDR3, is DGGITQSPKYLFRKEGQNVTLSCEQNLNHDAMYWYRQDPGQGLRLIYYSQIVNDFQKGDIAEGYSVSREKKESFPLTVTSAQKNPTAFYLCASRPMGDLRAFFGQGTRLTVV.

CDR3 sequence reads: CASSWGQGSSGELFF. The CDR3 bases are TGTGCCAGCAGCTGGGGACAGGGGTCGAGCGGGGAGCTGTTTTTT. The genes are TRBV11-1 and TRBJ2-2, with 10 bases that match TRBD1. This CDR3 is built from 15 residues. V trimming: 4 bases; J trimming: 7 bases; junction bases outside the gene matches: 6. Germline CDR1 reads SGHAT; CDR2 reads FQDESV (reference sequence). Looking up the rest from reference TRBV11-1 and TRBJ2-2 gives the full variable domain: EAEVAQSPRYKITEKSQAVAFWCDPISGHATLYWYRQILGQGPELLVQFQDESVVDDSQLPKDRFSAERLKGVDSTLKIQPAELGDSAMYLCASSWGQGSSGELFFGEGSRLTVL.

CDR3 sequence (DNA): TGTGCCTCCGGGAGGGATACGCAGTATTTT. Its protein is CASGRDTQYF. The rearrangement links TRBV30 to TRBJ2-3; 7 bases align to TRBD2. The CDR3 is made up of 10 amino acids. Germline V gene lookup returns CDR1 GTSNPN and CDR2 SVGIG (reference sequence). V dropped 7 bases and J dropped 6; count of bases not matched to a gene: 1.

The chain combines TRBV27 with TRBJ1-1, with 9 bases fitting TRBD1. V gave up 7 bases and J gave up 5 bases; unmatched junction bases: 8. The length of the CDR3 is 14 residues. Germline CDR1 reads MNHEY; CDR2 reads SMNVEV (reference sequence). CDR3 region: CASTRDRAGTEAFF. The CDR3 DNA reads as TGTGCCAGCACCCGGGACAGGGCGGGTACTGAAGCTTTCTTT.

This clone occurred a few times. The chain has TRBV9 and TRBJ1-1, with D maybe TRBD1 (6 bases). In germline, CDR1 is SGDLS, CDR2 YYNGEE. V was pared by 3 bases and J by 0 bases, with 12 bases between. The CDR3 loop spans 15 amino acids. CDR3 region: CASSGPGQLNTEAFF. CDR3 DNA sequence: TGTGCCAGCAGCGGACCCGGACAGCTGAACACTGAAGCTTTCTTT.

The chain uses TRBV18 and TRBJ1-2; a weak D match, TRBD1 (6 bases). The length of the CDR3 is 16 residues. Germline V CDR1 and CDR2: KGHSH, LQKENI. Between the trimmed V and J ends, which lost 6 bases and 4 bases, there was a span of 21 bases. The CDR3 region is CASSRGTRESGYGYTF. The CDR3 region has the DNA TGTGCCAGCTCGCGGGGGACAAGGGAATCGGGCTATGGCTACACCTTC. Variable domain in full (rest from reference TRBV18 and TRBJ1-2): NAGVMQNPRHLVRRRGQEARLRCSPMKGHSHVYWYRQLPEEGLKFMVYLQKENIIDESGMPKERFSAEFPKEGPSILRIQQVVRGDSAAYFCASSRGTRESGYGYTFGSGTRLTVV.

This chain's CDR3 is CASSPSLGGSGKGSEQYF. The CDR3 DNA reads as TGTGCCAGCAGCCCATCCCTGGGGGGGAGCGGGAAGGGCTCCGAGCAGTACTTC. This sequence joins TRBV9 and TRBJ2-7, with TRBD2 matching 7 bases. The CDR3 extends over 18 amino acids. Trimming at V came to 4 bases and at J to 6 bases, leaving 22 bases not matched to a gene. Germline assignment: CDR1 SGDLS and CDR2 YYNGEE.

The V call is TRBV28, the J call TRBJ2-2; D possibly matches TRBD1 or TRBD2 (5 bases each). CDR3 length: 15 residues. Germline V gene sequence: CDR1 MDHEN, CDR2 SYDVKM. The germline V and J ends were trimmed by 2 bases and 7 bases, with 14 bases remaining between them. CDR3 sequence reads: CASSLEAGRVGELFF. CDR3 nucleotide sequence: TGTGCCAGCAGTTTAGAGGCAGGGCGGGTCGGGGAGCTGTTTTTT.

The chain employs TRBV5-1 and TRBJ1-2; D might be TRBD1 (5 bases). CDR3 size: 13 residues. Trimming removed 4 bases from V and 6 bases from J, with 13 bases in between. In germline, CDR1 is SGHRS, CDR2 YFSETQ. As DNA, the CDR3 is TGCGCCAGCAGCCTGGCGGGGCAGGATGGCTACACCTTC. Its translation is CASSLAGQDGYTF.

The J gene is TRBJ2-7, the V gene TRBV11-2, with D possibly called TRBD1 or TRBD2 (5 bases each). Germline CDR1 reads SGHAT; CDR2 reads FQNNGV. The CDR3 is made up of 14 amino acids. Trimming left V 5 bases short and J 4 bases short, with 15 bases between. In DNA form, the CDR3 reads TGTGCCAGCAGCCAGACACGGGGCCCTTACGAGCAGTACTTC. Translating gives CASSQTRGPYEQYF.

In this sample, this clone turned up a few times. In nucleotides, the CDR3 is TGTGCCAGCAGTTACGTTCCTAGCGGCTACAATGAGCAGTTCTTC. Translation gives CASSYVPSGYNEQFF. The V call is TRBV6-5, the J call TRBJ2-1; 7 bases match TRBD2. CDR1 and CDR2 (germline): MNHEY, SVGAGI. Trimming took 2 bases from V and 3 from J; bases not matched to a gene: 4. This CDR3 is built from 15 residues.

The V gene is TRBV29-1, the J gene TRBJ2-5; possible D gene TRBD2, 5 bases. The V gene lost 7 bases and the J gene lost 1 base, with 13 bases spanning the gap. In germline, CDR1 is SQVTM, CDR2 ANQGSEA. The CDR3 spans 13 residues. Written as DNA, the CDR3 is TGCAGCGGCAACCGGGGAGCCCAAGAGACCCAGTACTTC. This translates into CSGNRGAQETQYF.

J is TRBJ2-2 and V is TRBV15; tentatively, D is TRBD1 (8 bases). The CDR3 is 17 residues long. Germline V CDR1 and CDR2: LNHNV, YYDKDF (reference sequence). V shed 3 bases and J shed 4 bases, with 18 bases lying between them. The CDR3 DNA is TGTGCCACCAGCAGTCCTTGGAGCGGGACAGGCACCGGGGAGCTGTTTTTT. It translates to CATSSPWSGTGTGELFF.

V gene TRBV5-1 combines with J gene TRBJ2-2; 9 nucleotides match TRBD1. This CDR3 spans 16 amino acids. The germline V gene has CDR1 SGHRS and CDR2 YFSETQ. V lost 4 bases and J lost 1; bases outside the gene matches: 5. CDR3 residues: CASSPPGQGNTGELFF. In nucleotides, the CDR3 is TGCGCCAGCAGCCCGCCGGGACAGGGGAACACCGGGGAGCTGTTTTTT.

The chain is built from TRBV19 and TRBJ1-2; 9 bases line up with TRBD1. V lost 3 bases, J lost 2 bases, and 1 base stayed unmatched. This CDR3 is built from 14 residues. CDR1 and CDR2 (germline): LNHDA, SQIVND (reference sequence). The CDR3 DNA reads TGTGCCAGTAGTATCGGACAGGGGAACTATGGCTACACCTTC. Residues: CASSIGQGNYGYTF.

This chain joins TRBV5-1 and TRBJ1-4; a possible D gene is TRBD1 (5 bases). The CDR3 extends over 15 amino acids. Germline CDR1 is SGHRS and CDR2 is YFSETQ. V was clipped by 4 bases and J by 2 bases, with 12 bases between them. The CDR3 region has the DNA TGCGCCAGCAGCGCTTTAGGGGCCACTAATGAAAAACTGTTTTTT. Translated, it gives CASSALGATNEKLFF.

The chain employs TRBV5-4 and TRBJ2-3; 8 bases are a match to TRBD2. The CDR3 contains 15 residues. V gave up 4 bases and J gave up 6 bases; unmatched junction bases: 10. Germline values: CDR1 SGHNT, CDR2 YYREEE (reference sequence). The CDR3 sequence: CASSTPAGAADTQYF. The DNA for the CDR3 is TGTGCCAGCAGCACTCCAGCGGGAGCGGCCGATACGCAGTATTTT.

The genes are TRBV19 and TRBJ1-5; D call uncertain. From germline, CDR1 is LNHDA and CDR2 SQIVND (reference sequence). V was cut by 2 bases and J by 3 bases, with 11 bases left in between. This CDR3 is built from 15 residues. CDR3 nucleotides: TGTGCCAGTAGTATATTAGCAGAGGCCAATCAGCCCCAGCATTTT. This sequence encodes CASSILAEANQPQHF.

The chain employs TRBV7-2 and TRBJ2-2; 11 nucleotides line up with TRBD2. Trimming cost V 5 bases and J 4 bases; bases outside gene matches: 6. The length of the CDR3 is 16 residues. Germline V gene lookup returns CDR1 SGHTA and CDR2 FQGNSA. The chain's CDR3 is CASSLVAGGRTGELFF. In DNA form, the CDR3 reads TGTGCCAGCAGCCTAGTAGCGGGAGGGCGCACCGGGGAGCTGTTTTTT.

The rearrangement uses TRBV12-5 and TRBJ2-4, with 10 bases fitting TRBD1. V lost 3 bases, J lost 9 bases, and 14 bases stayed unmatched. The germline V gene has CDR1 LGHNT and CDR2 FRNRAP. The CDR3 spans 17 residues. CDR3 sequence reads: CASGFQPGGTGVPIQYF. In DNA, the CDR3 is TGTGCTAGTGGTTTCCAACCCGGAGGGACAGGGGTCCCCATTCAGTACTTC.